This entry lists 31 T cell receptor beta chains sequenced from one sample in a study of CD8+CD57+ T cells in acquired aplastic anemia. Using genomic DNA as the template, TCR beta VDJ and CDR3 profiling was carried out. TCRdb itself ran the reads through MiXCR, one entry per CDR3 protein. This sample has under 200,000 distinct CDR3 sequences, with 40% to 55% found just once. Patients chosen for sequencing had CD8+CD57+ cells that had expanded, as shown by flow cytometry. Sequencing was carried out using sorted CD4+, CD8+, or CD8+CD57+ T cells (not recorded which) from PBMCs. These receptors were taken from a human donor with aplastic anemia.

This clonotype was counted at least ten times. J is TRBJ1-6 and V is TRBV7-2, with D unresolved. The germline V and J ends were trimmed by 8 bases and 9 bases, with 11 bases remaining between them. The CDR3 has 12 residues. The germline V gene encodes CDR1 SGHTA and CDR2 FQGNSA. Here the CDR3 DNA reads TGTGCCAGCGGCCCCCTTCCTTCACCCCTCCACTTT. It specifies CASGPLPSPLHF.

The chain couples TRBV5-8 to TRBJ2-3; D gene uncertain. The V gene's germline CDR1 is SGHTS and CDR2 YDEGEE. V was shortened by 4 bases and J by 11 bases, with 17 bases between the two germline ends. The CDR3 totals 13 residues. The CDR3 region has the DNA TGTGCCAGCAGCCCGATCACACCCGTGAAGCAGTATTTT. Translation gives CASSPITPVKQYF.

This clonotype was detected only a few times. V gene TRBV3-1 combines with J gene TRBJ2-2; 8 bases agree with TRBD2. Germline values: CDR1 LGHDT, CDR2 YNNKEL (reference sequence). Losses at the gene ends were 4 bases for V and 6 bases for J; bases not matched to a gene: 4. The CDR3 has 14 amino acids. CDR3 DNA sequence: TGTGCCAGCAGCCGCGGCGGGGGGCCCGGGGAGCTGTTTTTT. Protein sequence: CASSRGGGPGELFF.

This clonotype has more than one count but fewer than ten. The gene calls are TRBV10-3 and TRBJ2-1, with D perhaps TRBD1 (6 bases). This CDR3 is 14 amino acids long. The germline V gene has CDR1 ENHRY and CDR2 SYGVKD. Trimming took off 6 bases at V and 5 bases at J, with 14 bases between the two ends. Here the CDR3 DNA reads TGTGCCATCAGCCCGACAGGTCTGGACAATGAGCAGTTCTTC. Residues: CAISPTGLDNEQFF.

This clonotype was recorded many times. The chain carries TRBV20-1 and TRBJ1-1, with a tentative D call TRBD1 (5 bases). This CDR3 comprises 15 residues. Germline-derived CDR1 and CDR2 are DFQATT and SNEGSKA (reference sequence). Trimming stripped 0 bases from V and 0 bases from J, with 11 bases between. The CDR3 coding sequence is TGCAGTGCTAGAGAAGGGACGGGGATGAACACTGAAGCTTTCTTT. Its protein product is CSAREGTGMNTEAFF.

This chain links TRBV4-1 with TRBJ2-7; the D is unclear. The J call may be in error: the DNA end matches TRBJ2-5 better. The CDR3 contains 15 residues. The germline V gene encodes CDR1 MGHRA and CDR2 YSYEKL. CDR3 sequence: CASSHSQDGQETQYF. CDR3 DNA sequence: TGCGCCAGCAGCCATTCCCAGGACGGCCAAGAGACCCAGTACTTC.

This sequence joins TRBV7-8 and TRBJ1-6; D gene uncertain. With 1 base removed from V and 7 bases from J, the gap between germline ends came to 5 bases. CDR3 size: 13 residues. Germline lookup yields CDR1 SGHVS and CDR2 FQNEAQ. CDR3 region: CASSLVRNSPLHF. CDR3 coding DNA: TGTGCCAGCAGCTTAGTAAGGAATTCACCCCTCCACTTT.

The chain recombines TRBV15 with TRBJ1-4, with a weak D call TRBD1 (5 bases). Trimming left V 5 bases short and J 10 bases short, with 14 bases between. The CDR3 length is 13 residues. Germline V gives CDR1 LNHNV, CDR2 YYDKDF (reference sequence). The CDR3 bases are TGTGCCACCAGCGAGCCGGGGGTTGCAAAACTGTTTTTT. Translating gives CATSEPGVAKLFF. The variable domain in full, with the rest retrieved from reference TRBV15 and TRBJ1-4, is DAMVIQNPRYQVTQFGKPVTLSCSQTLNHNVMYWYQQKSSQAPKLLFHYYDKDFNNEADTPDNFQSRRPNTSFCFLDIRSPGLGDTAMYLCATSEPGVAKLFFGSGTQLSVL.

This clonotype was seen at least ten times. The chain recombines TRBV6-1 with TRBJ2-1, with D possibly matching TRBD1 (6 bases). V gave up 6 bases and J gave up 15 bases, with 18 bases separating them. The germline gives CDR1 MNHNS, CDR2 SASEGT. The CDR3 consists of 12 residues. CDR3 residues: CASSLSRDNVFF. Here the CDR3 DNA reads TGTGCCAGCAGCCTAAGCCGGGACAACGTGTTCTTC.

The sample holds a few counts of this clonotype. The chain links TRBV19 to TRBJ1-3; D not certain. Trimming took off 6 bases at V and 9 bases at J, with 15 bases between the two ends. From germline, CDR1 is LNHDA and CDR2 SQIVND (reference sequence). This CDR3 spans 13 amino acids. CDR3 nucleotide sequence: TGTGCCAGTAGCAAGGCCCTTTTAGGCACCATATATTTT. Protein: CASSKALLGTIYF.

This chain connects TRBV19 to TRBJ2-4, with D perhaps TRBD2 (6 bases). Germline CDR1 is LNHDA and CDR2 is SQIVND (reference sequence). The V end was cut by 6 bases, the J end by 10 bases, with 13 bases between. The CDR3 runs to 12 residues. The CDR3 region is CASSPRGEIQYF. In DNA, the CDR3 is TGTGCCAGTAGCCCGCGCGGGGAAATTCAGTACTTC.

This clonotype has a handful of counts. The V call is TRBV6-5, the J call TRBJ1-1, with a weak D call TRBD1 (5 bases). Germline lookup yields CDR1 MNHEY and CDR2 SVGAGI. The CDR3 loop spans 17 amino acids. Trimming stripped 2 bases from V and 4 bases from J, with 20 bases between. This CDR3 reads CASSYKHSGAGITEAFF. The DNA for the CDR3 is TGTGCCAGCAGTTACAAACACAGCGGGGCGGGGATCACTGAAGCTTTCTTT.

Of note for this clonotype: The CDR3 carries no conserved terminal phenylalanine or tryptophan, so it likely arises from a read error. The V gene is TRBV25-1, the J gene TRBJ2-7; the D is unclear. V lost 6 bases and J lost 3, with 12 bases in between. The CDR3 loop spans 13 amino acids. CDR1 and CDR2 (germline): MGHDK, SYGVNS. CDR3: CASSLVGDYEQYL. DNA of the CDR3: TGTGCCAGCAGCTTGGTTGGGGACTACGAGCAGTACCTC.

The sample holds many counts of this clonotype. The chain couples TRBV5-1 to TRBJ2-1, with D tentatively TRBD2 (6 bases). The CDR3 sequence is 14 residues long. V was pared by 0 bases and J by 8 bases, with 12 bases between. The germline CDR1 and CDR2 sequences are SGHRS and YFSETQ. CDR3: CASSLGREGDEQFF. CDR3 DNA: TGCGCCAGCAGCTTGGGGCGGGAAGGGGATGAGCAGTTCTTC.

The chain is built from TRBV15 and TRBJ1-1; maybe TRBD1 (5 bases). This CDR3 has 15 residues. V shed 0 bases and J shed 1 base, with 9 bases lying between them. Germline values: CDR1 LNHNV, CDR2 YYDKDF (reference sequence). The chain's CDR3 is CATSRDRAPNTEAFF. DNA for the CDR3: TGTGCCACCAGCAGAGACAGGGCACCGAACACTGAAGCTTTCTTT.

This clonotype showed up just once. In DNA form, the CDR3 reads TGTGCCACTCGTCTAGCTGCAGCTACCGAGCAGTACTTC. Translating gives CATRLAAATEQYF. This chain joins TRBV6-1 and TRBJ2-7, with TRBD2 as a possible D gene (5 bases). Germline CDR1 MNHNS, CDR2 SASEGT. V was pared by 10 bases and J by 6 bases, with 19 bases between. CDR3 length equals 13 residues.

This clonotype was picked up one time. The chain links TRBV29-1 to TRBJ2-7; 7 nucleotides align to TRBD1. The CDR3 has 12 residues. The germline CDR1 and CDR2 sequences are SQVTM and ANQGSEA. V gave up 6 bases and J gave up 2 bases; unmatched junction bases: 4. This CDR3 is CSVGQGAYEQYF. CDR3 DNA sequence: TGCAGCGTGGGCCAGGGGGCCTACGAGCAGTACTTC.

This clonotype has just one count. The V gene is TRBV20-1, the J gene TRBJ2-2; D may be TRBD1 (6 bases). Germline V gene sequence: CDR1 DFQATT, CDR2 SNEGSKA (reference sequence). CDR3 size: 14 residues. The V and J ends lost 4 bases and 1 base respectively, with 10 bases between them. This CDR3 reads CSATTQGNTGELFF. The CDR3 DNA follows: TGCAGTGCTACCACACAGGGGAACACCGGGGAGCTGTTTTTT.

This chain joins TRBV19 and TRBJ1-5; D not certain. The CDR3 is made up of 15 amino acids. V shed 3 bases and J shed 1 base, with 10 bases lying between them. Per the germline V gene, CDR1 is LNHDA and CDR2 is SQIVND (reference sequence). CDR3 in DNA: TGTGCCAGTAGTATGACGGTAGGGAGCAATCAGCCCCAGCATTTT. Translation: CASSMTVGSNQPQHF.

This clonotype has at least ten counts. One end of the junction is discordant with germline, which a read error may explain. The CDR3 is CANRQGRNYGHTF. CDR3 DNA: TGTGCCAACAGACAGGGTCGGAACTATGGCCACACCTTC. The chain employs TRBV2 and TRBJ1-2; 7 positions match TRBD1. CDR3 length: 13 residues. CDR1 and CDR2 from the germline V gene are SNHLY and FYNNEI.

V usage is TRBV30 and J usage is TRBJ1-1; D not certain. The CDR3 spans 10 residues. Germline loops: CDR1 GTSNPN, CDR2 SVGIG (reference sequence). CDR3 nucleotide sequence: TGTGGCGGGTGGAGGACTGAAGCTTTCTTT. The encoded protein is CGGWRTEAFF.

In its sample, this clonotype was seen many times. The chain has TRBV9 and TRBJ1-4, with D possibly TRBD1 on 6 matching bases. Trimming took 3 bases from V and 3 from J, leaving 18 bases between them. CDR1 and CDR2 (germline): SGDLS, YYNGEE. The CDR3 is 17 amino acids. The CDR3 DNA reads as TGTGCCAGCAGCGCCCTCCCCCTACAGGGTGCTAATGAAAAACTGTTTTTT. Protein: CASSALPLQGANEKLFF.

This clonotype was seen a few times. The V gene is TRBV4-1, the J gene TRBJ2-4, with TRBD1 identical over 8 bases. This CDR3 region has 16 residues. The V gene's germline CDR1 is MGHRA and CDR2 YSYEKL. Losses at the gene ends were 5 bases for V and 2 bases for J; bases not matched to a gene: 8. CDR3 in DNA: TGCGCCAGCAGCTTAACCACAGGGGGGACCAAAAACATTCAGTACTTC. This sequence encodes CASSLTTGGTKNIQYF.

This clonotype appeared a few times. The V and J genes are TRBV4-2 and TRBJ2-1; D may be TRBD2 (6 bases). CDR1 is LGHNA, CDR2 YNFKEQ, per germline. With 1 base removed from V and 0 bases from J, the gap between germline ends came to 16 bases. CDR3 size: 18 residues. DNA of the CDR3: TGTGCCAGCAGCCAAGTAGGAGCGGGTGGAACCTCCTACAATGAGCAGTTCTTC. It codes for CASSQVGAGGTSYNEQFF.

The genes are TRBV20-1 and TRBJ1-1; D is ambiguous. Trimming left V 0 bases short and J 1 base short, with 9 bases between. The CDR3 contains 14 residues. Looked up from germline, CDR1 is DFQATT and CDR2 is SNEGSKA (reference sequence). CDR3 region: CSARDRLPNTEAFF. In nucleotides, the CDR3 is TGCAGTGCTAGAGATAGGTTACCGAACACTGAAGCTTTCTTT.

V usage is TRBV29-1 and J usage is TRBJ2-6; unclear D gene. The germline gives CDR1 SQVTM, CDR2 ANQGSEA. Trimming removed 7 bases from V and 0 bases from J, with 19 bases in between. The CDR3 runs to 17 residues. CDR3 DNA sequence: TGCAGCGACCCGTCGGCGGCAATCAACTCTGGGGCCAACGTCCTGACTTTC. Residues: CSDPSAAINSGANVLTF.

CDR3 sequence reads: CASSDRQGVYGYTF. In nucleotides, the CDR3 is TGTGCCAGTAGCGATCGACAGGGGGTCTATGGCTACACCTTC. The chain is built from TRBV19 and TRBJ1-2, with 9 positions matching TRBD1. Germline trimming cut 6 bases from V and 4 bases from J; bases unmatched to any gene: 6. CDR1 is LNHDA and CDR2 is SQIVND in the germline V gene (reference sequence). This CDR3 is 14 amino acids long.

This chain connects TRBV6-2 or TRBV6-3 to TRBJ1-3; D call uncertain. Germline V gene sequence: CDR1 MNHEY, CDR2 SVGEGT. The CDR3 is 15 residues long. The germline V and J ends were trimmed by 4 bases and 3 bases, with 13 bases remaining between them. The CDR3 DNA sequence: TGTGCCAGCAGTTCGGTAGAGGGTTATGGAAACACCATATATTTT. Translating gives CASSSVEGYGNTIYF.

This clonotype was picked up a small number of times. The chain is built from TRBV3-1 and TRBJ1-1; maybe TRBD1 (5 bases). V gave up 1 base and J gave up 9 bases, with 15 bases separating them. Germline V gene sequence: CDR1 LGHDT, CDR2 YNNKEL (reference sequence). This CDR3 has 14 residues. The chain's CDR3 is CASSQGWNGHQAFF. The CDR3 DNA reads TGTGCCAGCAGCCAAGGATGGAATGGACATCAAGCTTTCTTT.

V usage is TRBV19 and J usage is TRBJ1-2, with D possibly being TRBD1 (6 bases). Trimming pared 4 bases from V and 5 bases from J, leaving 11 bases between. Germline lookup yields CDR1 LNHDA and CDR2 SQIVND (reference sequence). This CDR3 is built from 13 residues. DNA for the CDR3: TGTGCCAGTAGTACAAACAGGGAGTATGGCTACACCTTC. This codes for CASSTNREYGYTF.

This clonotype was counted ten times or more. This chain links TRBV6-1 with TRBJ2-1; tentative D call: TRBD1 (6 bases). Germline V gene lookup returns CDR1 MNHNS and CDR2 SASEGT. This CDR3 has 12 amino acids. V lost 4 bases and J lost 7, with 8 bases in between. This CDR3 reads CASSARGNEQFF. The CDR3 nucleotides are TGTGCCAGCAGTGCAAGGGGGAATGAGCAGTTCTTC.